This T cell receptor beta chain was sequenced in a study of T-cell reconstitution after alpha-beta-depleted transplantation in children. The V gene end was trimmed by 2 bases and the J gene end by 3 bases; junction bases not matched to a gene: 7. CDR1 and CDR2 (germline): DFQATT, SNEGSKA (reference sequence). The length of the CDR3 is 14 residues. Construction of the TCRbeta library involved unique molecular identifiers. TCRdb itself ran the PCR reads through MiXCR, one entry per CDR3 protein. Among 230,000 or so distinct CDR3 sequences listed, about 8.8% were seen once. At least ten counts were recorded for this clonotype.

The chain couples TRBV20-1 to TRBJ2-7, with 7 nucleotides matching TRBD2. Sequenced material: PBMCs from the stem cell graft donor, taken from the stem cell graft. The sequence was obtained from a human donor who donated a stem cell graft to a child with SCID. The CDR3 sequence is CSARSPGGGYEQYF. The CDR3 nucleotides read TGCAGTGCTAGATCCCCAGGCGGGGGCTACGAGCAGTACTTC.